This T cell receptor (beta chain) was sequenced during a study of CD8 T cells in ankylosing spondylitis. Comments on this clonotype: Its target is unknown.

V lost 2 bases to trimming and J lost 4 bases; unmatched junction nucleotides: 7. Germline lookup yields CDR1 MGHRA and CDR2 YSYEKL. The CDR3 sequence is 16 residues long. Regarding the study as a whole: In ankylosing spondylitis blood, a motif of eight highly homologous TCR beta variants appeared characteristic. Disease-linked clones had a CD8+ phenotype and relatively low frequency in peripheral blood. Disease-associated clones were reportedly significantly overrepresented in matched ankylosing spondylitis synovial fluid.

In making TCR beta libraries, quantitative 5'-RACE with molecular barcodes was used. TCRdb re-called the 5' RACE reads through MiXCR, storing one row per CDR3 protein. The table records 150,000 to 250,000 distinct CDR3 sequences, roughly 13% of them present only once. What was sequenced was blood, either unsorted or a sorted T cell fraction (not recorded which). This sequence was found in a male donor with ankylosing spondylitis or in good health (not recorded which). The chain carries TRBV4-1 and TRBJ2-7, with 11 bases identical to TRBD2. Written as DNA, the CDR3 is TGCGCCAGCAGCCAAAGGGAGACTAGCGGGATTTACGAGCAGTACTTC. The encoded protein is CASSQRETSGIYEQYF.